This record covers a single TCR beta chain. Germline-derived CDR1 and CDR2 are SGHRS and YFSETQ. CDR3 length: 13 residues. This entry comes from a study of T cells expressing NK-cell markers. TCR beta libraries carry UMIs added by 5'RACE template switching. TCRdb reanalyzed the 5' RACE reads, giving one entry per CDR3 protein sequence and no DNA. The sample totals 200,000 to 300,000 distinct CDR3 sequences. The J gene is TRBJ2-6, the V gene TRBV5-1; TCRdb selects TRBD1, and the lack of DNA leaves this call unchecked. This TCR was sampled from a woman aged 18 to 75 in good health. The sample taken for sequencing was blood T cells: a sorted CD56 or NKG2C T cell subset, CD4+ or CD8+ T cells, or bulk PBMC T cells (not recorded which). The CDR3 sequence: CASSWGQGDVLTF.